The present TCR beta chain was sequenced within a study of cytomegalovirus exposure and HLA in healthy donors. Comments on this clone: As yet, its antigen is unknown.

Study-wide points: The finding came from a later analysis; first-cohort TCR clusters tended to co-occur in the roughly 120 validation repertoires. The classifier reportedly diagnosed cytomegalovirus status with high specificity and sensitivity.

Germline V lookup: CDR1 LGHNA, CDR2 YSLEER. The CDR3 is 15 residues long. Trimming removed 8 bases from V and 0 bases from J; junction bases left unmatched: 6. Data came from immunoSEQ multiplex PCR; TCRdb stores just in-frame clones and leaves some out. The sample contains over 100,000 clones, about 95% of which appear only once. This clonotype originated in a woman between 18 and 29 years old in good health and CMV-seronegative. The chain joins TRBV4-3 to TRBJ1-4, with 7 bases that match TRBD1. Sequenced: PBMCs. The CDR3 spells CASRTGIATNEKLFF. CDR3 sequence (DNA): TGCGCCAGCCGGACAGGAATTGCAACTAATGAAAAACTGTTTTTT.